Listed below are T cell receptor beta chains from one sample, sequenced in a study of T cell repertoires in cytomegalovirus infection. No antigen has been assigned to these receptors. TCRdb independently ran MiXCR on the reads; one entry per CDR3 protein. The data contain fewer than 1,000,000 distinct CDR3 sequences, approximately 31% of them seen just once; the ten biggest clones take up 13%. This specimen consisted of cultured CD8+ T cells from PBMCs, obtained from culture after CMV antigen stimulation. The source of these receptors is a human donor in good health (CMV status not recorded). Some clones in this sample may be carry-over from other donors' samples. The CDR3 runs from the conserved cysteine through the conserved F or W. The D gene is left open where the match is weak. Clone size is shown for a subset of rows, as once, few, many or a class of expanded clone.

V	D	size	J	CDR3	DNA
TRBV5-1	.	.	TRBJ2-6	CASSPLQGSYSGANVLTF	TGCGCCAGCAGCCCACTTCAGGGGTCTTACTCTGGGGCCAACGTCCTGACTTTC
TRBV4-1	.	.	TRBJ2-1	CASSQDVGGNEQFF	TGCGCCAGCAGCCAAGATGTAGGGGGGAATGAGCAGTTCTTC
TRBV19	.	few	TRBJ2-3	CASNKQGLRTDTQYF	TGTGCCAGTAATAAACAAGGGCTTCGGACAGATACGCAGTATTTT
TRBV6-2/TRBV6-3	.	few	TRBJ1-1	CASSYSGFTEAFF	TGTGCCAGCAGTTACTCAGGGTTCACTGAAGCTTTCTTT
TRBV7-6	TRBD1	many	TRBJ2-3	CASSSPQGVSDTDTQYF	TGTGCCAGCAGCTCTCCTCAGGGGGTTTCCGACACAGATACGCAGTATTTT
TRBV11-2	.	.	TRBJ2-6	CACRQTISGANVLTF	TGTGCCTGCAGACAGACAATCTCTGGGGCCAACGTCCTGACTTTC
TRBV7-9	.	.	TRBJ1-2	CASSLAFREGDYGYTF	TGTGCCAGCAGCTTAGCTTTTCGGGAAGGAGACTATGGCTACACCTTC
TRBV9	.	.	TRBJ2-3	CASSAREGGRDTQYF	TGTGCCAGCAGCGCAAGAGAGGGGGGGAGAGATACGCAGTATTTT
TRBV12-3/TRBV12-4	TRBD1	many	TRBJ1-5	CASSFPRQGRGNQPQHF	TGTGCCAGCAGTTTTCCTCGACAGGGGAGAGGGAATCAGCCCCAGCATTTT
TRBV7-9	TRBD2	few	TRBJ2-5	CASSLLEGGLAGRKTQYF	TGTGCCAGCAGCTTATTAGAGGGCGGACTAGCGGGTAGGAAGACCCAGTACTTC
TRBV12-3/TRBV12-4	TRBD1	.	TRBJ2-1	CASRTGGYYNEQFF	TGTGCCAGCAGAACAGGGGGATACTACAATGAGCAGTTCTTC
TRBV4-2	.	.	TRBJ2-3	CASSPVGGRTDTQYF	TGTGCCAGCAGCCCGGTGGGAGGACGCACAGATACGCAGTATTTT
TRBV6-5	.	few	TRBJ2-5	CASSYSPEVQETQYF	TGTGCCAGCAGTTACTCGCCGGAAGTGCAAGAGACCCAGTACTTC
TRBV5-3	.	.	TRBJ1-2	CASSLDPNLWYGYTF	TGTGCCAGCAGCTTGGATCCTAACCTGTGGTATGGCTACACCTTC
TRBV12-3/TRBV12-4	.	many	TRBJ2-5	CASSLDSQETQYF	TGTGCCAGCAGCTTGGACAGCCAAGAGACCCAGTACTTC
TRBV6-2/TRBV6-3	.	few	TRBJ2-3	CASSIAAPGTDTQYF	TGTGCCAGCAGTATAGCGGCTCCTGGCACAGATACGCAGTATTTT
TRBV6-1	.	.	TRBJ2-1	CASSEADGLYNEQFF	TGTGCCAGCAGTGAAGCGGACGGCCTATACAATGAGCAGTTCTTC
TRBV27	.	.	TRBJ2-3	CASSPSDARPQYF	TGTGCCAGCAGTCCCTCGGACGCCAGGCCGCAGTATTTT
TRBV4-1	.	few	TRBJ1-1	CASSQVGGQGEAFF	TGCGCCAGCAGCCAAGTAGGGGGGCAGGGTGAAGCTTTCTTT
TRBV5-6	.	.	TRBJ2-5	CASSPAVGGVETQYF	TGTGCCAGCAGCCCGGCGGTCGGGGGCGTAGAGACCCAGTACTTC
TRBV24-1	TRBD1	.	TRBJ2-1	CATSGHSRQGRNNEQFF	TGTGCCACCAGTGGCCACTCCCGACAGGGGAGAAACAATGAGCAGTTCTTC
TRBV5-1	.	.	TRBJ2-1	CASSARLGEQFF	TGCGCCAGCAGCGCCAGACTAGGTGAGCAGTTCTTC
TRBV7-9	.	many	TRBJ2-3	CASSLQRGGTDTQYF	TGTGCCAGCAGCCTACAACGCGGGGGCACAGATACGCAGTATTTT
TRBV4-3	.	.	TRBJ1-6	CASSQESEQGGSPLHF	TGCGCCAGCAGCCAAGAAAGCGAACAGGGCGGTTCACCCCTCCACTTT
TRBV6-6	TRBD1	few	TRBJ1-3	CASNDRGLGNTIYF	TGTGCCAGCAACGACAGGGGTCTAGGAAACACCATATATTTT
TRBV20-1	.	few	TRBJ1-2	CSAPLTNYGYTF	TGCAGTGCTCCACTGACCAACTATGGCTACACCTTC
TRBV6-2/TRBV6-3	TRBD1	.	TRBJ2-3	CASSWDSRTDTQYF	TGTGCCAGCAGTTGGGACAGCCGCACAGATACGCAGTATTTT
TRBV6-1	TRBD2	few	TRBJ2-5	CASATESPGLAGQETQYF	TGTGCCAGCGCGACTGAATCACCGGGACTAGCGGGCCAAGAGACCCAGTACTTC
TRBV7-1	TRBD1	.	TRBJ1-6	CASRYIPGQGTNSPLHF	TGTGCCAGCAGATATATTCCCGGACAGGGGACTAATTCACCCCTCCACTTT
TRBV7-6	.	many	TRBJ2-2	CASSLVGRGSGELFF	TGTGCCAGCAGCTTAGTTGGACGGGGGTCCGGGGAGCTGTTTTTT
TRBV7-2	TRBD1	many	TRBJ2-5	CASSLASGQGAQYF	TGTGCCAGCAGCTTAGCGTCGGGACAGGGTGCCCAGTACTTC
TRBV4-1	.	.	TRBJ1-1	CASSQGSHEAFF	TGCGCCAGCAGCCAAGGCAGCCATGAAGCTTTCTTT
TRBV6-2/TRBV6-3	.	.	TRBJ2-3	CASSYYPPGTAVDTQYF	TGTGCCAGCAGCTACTACCCCCCCGGGACTGCAGTAGATACGCAGTATTTT
TRBV20-1	.	.	TRBJ1-5	CSAAVTAQRDSNQPQHF	TGCAGTGCCGCGGTAACGGCCCAAAGAGATAGCAATCAGCCCCAGCATTTT
TRBV29-1	.	.	TRBJ1-4	CSVEDQARGVGKKLFF	TGCAGCGTTGAAGACCAAGCAAGAGGGGTCGGGAAAAAACTGTTTTTT
TRBV20-1	.	few	TRBJ1-1	CSARDRGEARINTEAFF	TGCAGTGCTAGGGACCGGGGTGAGGCAAGGATAAACACTGAAGCTTTCTTT
TRBV27	TRBD1	.	TRBJ1-6	CASSLFPRQGGDDSPLHF	TGTGCCAGCAGTTTATTCCCTAGACAAGGGGGCGACGATTCACCCCTCCACTTT
TRBV19	.	.	TRBJ1-6	CASTPDSPGNSPLHF	TGTGCCAGTACTCCGGACAGTCCTGGGAATTCACCCCTCCACTTT
TRBV7-2	.	many	TRBJ2-5	CASHSLAQRIGTQYF	TGTGCCAGCCACAGCTTGGCCCAAAGAATTGGGACCCAGTACTTC
TRBV14	.	.	TRBJ2-1	CASSLTQGRLQFF	TGTGCCAGCAGCCTCACGCAGGGCCGGCTGCAGTTCTTC
TRBV4-2	TRBD2	.	TRBJ2-2	CASSQTLRSGDLFF	TGTGCCAGCAGCCAAACTCTTAGGAGCGGGGACCTGTTTTTT
TRBV25-1	TRBD2	.	TRBJ2-1	CASSWTSGGEQFF	TGTGCCAGCAGTTGGACTAGCGGGGGTGAGCAGTTCTTC
TRBV20-1	.	.	TRBJ2-2	CSANEWVGATGELFF	TGCAGTGCTAATGAATGGGTTGGGGCCACCGGGGAGCTGTTTTTT